This TCR beta chain was found in a study of blood T cell repertoires in COVID-19. The table came from immunoSEQ multiplex PCR; TCRdb's copy has only in-frame clones and leaves some out. The sample shows a few hundred thousand clones, approximately 89% of them seen only once. The CDR3 consists of 14 residues. V shed 4 bases and J shed 7 bases, with 16 bases lying between them. The germline V gene encodes CDR1 SGHTA and CDR2 FQGNSA. The source is a woman aged 70-85 years with COVID-19, enrolled during active disease. Sample: peripheral blood. The V call is TRBV7-2, the J call TRBJ1-2, with D tentatively TRBD1 (5 bases). CDR3 amino acids: CASSSGTRGIGYTF. The CDR3 DNA is TGTGCCAGCAGCTCCGGGACTCGCGGTATTGGCTACACCTTC.